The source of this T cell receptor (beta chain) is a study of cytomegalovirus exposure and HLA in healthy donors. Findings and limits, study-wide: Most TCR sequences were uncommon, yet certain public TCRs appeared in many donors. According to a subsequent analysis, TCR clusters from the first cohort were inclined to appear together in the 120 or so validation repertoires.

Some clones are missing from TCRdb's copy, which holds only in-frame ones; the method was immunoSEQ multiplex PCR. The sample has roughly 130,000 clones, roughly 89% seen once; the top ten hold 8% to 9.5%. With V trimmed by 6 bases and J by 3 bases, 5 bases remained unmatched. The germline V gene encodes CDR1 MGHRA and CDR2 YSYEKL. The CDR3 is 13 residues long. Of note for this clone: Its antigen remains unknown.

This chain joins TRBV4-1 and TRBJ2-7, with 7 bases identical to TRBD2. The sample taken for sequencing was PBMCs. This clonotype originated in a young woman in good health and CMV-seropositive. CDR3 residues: CASRGLRGYEQYF. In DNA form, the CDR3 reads TGCGCCAGCAGGGGACTAAGAGGCTACGAGCAGTACTTC.